These T cell receptor beta chains were read from a single sample in a study of naive and memory T cell subsets. TCRdb analysed the 5' RACE reads with MiXCR anew, one entry per CDR3 protein. The table has around 48,000 distinct CDR3 sequences, about 4.8% seen once. These receptors were obtained from a female donor in good health. Each CDR3 is given with its conserved first and last residue. Each record gives: CDR3 protein, CDR3 DNA, V gene, clone size, J gene, D gene. The D gene is left open where the match is weak. Size is stated as once, few, many, or a class for an expanded clone.

CDR3aa: CASSLAQSGAGGYTF
CDR3nt: TGTGCCAGCAGCTTAGCGCAGTCTGGGGCAGGAGGCTACACCTTC
v_gene: TRBV7-2
abundance: few
j_gene: TRBJ1-2
d_gene: NA

CDR3aa: CASSSHSPGSYEQYF
CDR3nt: TGTGCCAGCAGTTCCCATTCCCCGGGTTCCTACGAGCAGTACTTC
v_gene: TRBV27
abundance: many
j_gene: TRBJ2-7
d_gene: NA

CDR3aa: CASSSGLAGGSSYNEQFF
CDR3nt: TGTGCCAGCAGTTCGGGACTAGCGGGGGGTTCCTCCTACAATGAGCAGTTCTTC
v_gene: TRBV28
abundance: many
j_gene: TRBJ2-1
d_gene: TRBD2

CDR3aa: CASSLGTSGRAGETQYF
CDR3nt: TGTGCCAGCAGCTTGGGAACTAGCGGGAGGGCCGGAGAGACCCAGTACTTC
v_gene: TRBV5-8
abundance: few
j_gene: TRBJ2-5
d_gene: TRBD2

CDR3aa: CASSHLANTEAFF
CDR3nt: TGTGCCAGCAGTCACCTGGCGAACACTGAAGCTTTCTTT
v_gene: TRBV28
abundance: many
j_gene: TRBJ1-1
d_gene: NA

CDR3aa: CASRDRVNEKLFF
CDR3nt: TGTGCCAGCAGGGACAGGGTTAACGAAAAACTGTTTTTT
v_gene: TRBV7-2
abundance: many
j_gene: TRBJ1-4
d_gene: TRBD1

CDR3aa: CASSFQVNTEAFF
CDR3nt: TGTGCCAGCAGCTTCCAGGTCAACACTGAAGCTTTCTTT
v_gene: TRBV5-6
abundance: many
j_gene: TRBJ1-1
d_gene: NA

CDR3aa: CSVEWAGNTIYF
CDR3nt: TGCAGCGTTGAGTGGGCTGGAAACACCATATATTTT
v_gene: TRBV29-1
abundance: many
j_gene: TRBJ1-3
d_gene: NA

CDR3aa: CASSNPGQGARYEQYF
CDR3nt: TGTGCCAGCAGTAACCCGGGACAGGGGGCCCGCTACGAGCAGTACTTC
v_gene: TRBV28
abundance: many
j_gene: TRBJ2-7
d_gene: TRBD1

CDR3aa: CSVRGGTSNTEAFF
CDR3nt: TGCAGCGTTCGAGGTGGGACAAGCAACACTGAAGCTTTCTTT
v_gene: TRBV29-1
abundance: many
j_gene: TRBJ1-1
d_gene: NA

CDR3aa: CSAREEGGPVNEQFF
CDR3nt: TGCAGTGCTAGAGAGGAGGGAGGGCCGGTTAATGAGCAGTTCTTC
v_gene: TRBV20-1
abundance: many
j_gene: TRBJ2-1
d_gene: TRBD2

CDR3aa: CASSPSDSRGYGYTF
CDR3nt: TGTGCCAGTAGTCCTTCGGACAGTCGCGGCTATGGCTACACCTTC
v_gene: TRBV19
abundance: many
j_gene: TRBJ1-2
d_gene: NA